These T cell receptor beta chains were read from a single sample in a study of cytomegalovirus exposure and HLA in healthy donors. Produced via immunoSEQ multiplex PCR; TCRdb's table is partial and in-frame only. The top ten clones hold about 2.9% of a sample with 130,000 to 150,000 clones, about 73% of them seen once. The specimen was PBMCs. The receptors originated from a man aged 35 to 55 in good health and CMV-seropositive. The conserved cysteine and the conserved F or W are not part of the CDR3 here. Each record gives: J gene, V gene, CDR3 protein.

TRBJ1-1	TRBV7-2	ASSFRGWGTEAF
TRBJ1-2	TRBV7-9	ASSLLAGGGDYGYT
.	TRBV15	ATSRTPGQGFEQY
TRBJ2-7	TRBV7-9	ASSLGGGASPYEQY
TRBJ1-1	TRBV19	ASSAGQGQAEAF
TRBJ2-5	TRBV4-1	ASSPFGTPRGTQY
TRBJ2-5	TRBV11-3	ASSLDGRGQETQY
TRBJ2-6	TRBV11-2	ASSKTGVNSGANVLT
TRBJ1-3	TRBV4-2	ASSKEISGGSGNTIY
TRBJ2-3	TRBV9	ASSVEARADTQY
TRBJ2-1	TRBV27	AGLTGGSRNEQF
TRBJ2-1	TRBV28	ASSLIGSRSYNEQF
TRBJ2-3	TRBV5-1	ASRTGTSGLFSTDTQY
TRBJ1-2	TRBV29-1	SVGSGTVYGYT
TRBJ2-2	TRBV11-3	ASSYRDMATGELF
TRBJ2-4	TRBV5-6	ASSLGDSLAKNIQY
TRBJ2-2	TRBV18	ASSPPNRGKAGELF
TRBJ2-1	TRBV11-1	ASRPGTSGSNEQF
TRBJ1-5	TRBV6-5	ASSPRGKDQPQH
TRBJ2-5	TRBV30	AWSLPGIQETQY
TRBJ2-5	TRBV9	ASSAPAREETQY
.	TRBV2	ATVSGYEQY
TRBJ2-7	TRBV11-2	ASSLQGVYEQY
TRBJ2-7	TRBV28	ASSLGGQDYEQY
TRBJ2-1	TRBV19	ASSDRVRINEQF
TRBJ1-1	TRBV6-5	ASSLGERRAEAF
TRBJ2-3	TRBV6-5	ASSLDRGRTDTQY
TRBJ1-2	TRBV5-1	ASSFGGTNYGYT
TRBJ2-1	TRBV20-1	SASSGREQF
TRBJ2-3	TRBV5-1	ASSPSTGVRQY
TRBJ1-4	TRBV29-1	SVAGGASTNEKLF
TRBJ2-7	TRBV13	ASSSKSSGYTYEQY